The present TCR beta chain was sequenced within a study of blood T cell repertoires in COVID-19. The germline CDR1 and CDR2 sequences are SQVTM and ANQGSEA. The V gene end was trimmed by 4 bases and the J gene end by 2 bases; junction bases not matched to a gene: 3. This CDR3 is 13 amino acids long. In the original analysis: The authors estimated nucleated cell counts from reference gene primer amplification. Some clones are missing from TCRdb's copy, which holds only in-frame ones; the method was immunoSEQ multiplex PCR. The V and J calls and clone size are taken from that table; D and trimming were inferred from the DNA. The sample lists under 200,000 clones; almost 90% were seen once.

Material: peripheral blood. The origin of this receptor is a man younger than 35 with active or convalescent COVID-19. This sequence joins TRBV29-1 and TRBJ1-2; 8 nucleotides agree with TRBD1. The CDR3 region is CSVGQGQNYGYTF. CDR3 coding DNA: TGCAGCGTTGGACAGGGGCAAAACTATGGCTACACCTTC.